The present T cell receptor beta chain was sequenced within a study of OX40 agonist ivuxolimab in advanced cancers. As to this clone: Other DNA sequences within the sample encode an identical CDR3.

This CDR3 is built from 14 residues. Trimming took 5 bases from V and 2 from J, leaving 10 bases between them. Germline CDR1 reads MGHRA; CDR2 reads YSYEKL. Clones were sequenced by immunoSEQ multiplex PCR, and TCRdb holds only the in-frame ones, with some missing. The data contain about 48,000 clones, about 81% of them singletons. The rearrangement links TRBV4-1 to TRBJ1-5, with D possibly matching TRBD1 (5 bases). Here the sequenced sample was CD4+ or CD8+ T cells sorted from blood, taken in a trial of the OX40 agonist ivuxolimab. This receptor was identified in an adult with an advanced solid tumor such as melanoma, head and neck, liver or kidney cancer. CDR3 sequence: CASSDTGRNQPQHF. Written as DNA, the CDR3 is TGCGCCAGCAGCGACACAGGCCGCAATCAGCCCCAGCATTTT.